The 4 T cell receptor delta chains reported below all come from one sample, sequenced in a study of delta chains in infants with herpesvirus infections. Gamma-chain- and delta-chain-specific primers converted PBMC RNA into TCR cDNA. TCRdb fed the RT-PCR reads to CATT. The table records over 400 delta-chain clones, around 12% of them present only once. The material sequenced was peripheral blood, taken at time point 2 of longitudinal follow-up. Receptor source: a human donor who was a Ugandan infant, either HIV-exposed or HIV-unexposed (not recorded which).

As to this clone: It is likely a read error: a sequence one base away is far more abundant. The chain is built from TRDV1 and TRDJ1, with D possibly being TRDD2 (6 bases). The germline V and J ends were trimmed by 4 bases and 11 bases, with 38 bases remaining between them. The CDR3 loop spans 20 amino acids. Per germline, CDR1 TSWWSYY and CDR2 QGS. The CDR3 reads CALGGNTPSARPPPTSGLIF. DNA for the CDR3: TGTGCTCTTGGGGGAAACACCCCTTCCGCACGTCCCCCACCCACCTCTGGGCTCATCTTT.

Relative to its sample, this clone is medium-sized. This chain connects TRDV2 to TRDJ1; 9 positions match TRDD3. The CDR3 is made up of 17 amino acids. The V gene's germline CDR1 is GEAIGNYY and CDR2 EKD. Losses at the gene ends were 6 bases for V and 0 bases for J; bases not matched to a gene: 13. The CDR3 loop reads CACSLLGDPRDTDKLIF. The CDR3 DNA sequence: TGTGCCTGTTCCTTACTGGGGGACCCAAGGGACACCGATAAACTCATCTTT.

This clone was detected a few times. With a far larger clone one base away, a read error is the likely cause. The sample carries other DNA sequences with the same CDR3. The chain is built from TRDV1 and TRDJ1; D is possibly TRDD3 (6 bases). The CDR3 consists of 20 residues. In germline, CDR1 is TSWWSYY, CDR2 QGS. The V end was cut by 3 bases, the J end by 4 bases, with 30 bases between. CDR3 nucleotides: TGTGCTCTTGGGGATTCCTCCCCAGTACTGGGATTCTATCGCAGCGATAAACTCATCTTT. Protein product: CALGDSSPVLGFYRSDKLIF.

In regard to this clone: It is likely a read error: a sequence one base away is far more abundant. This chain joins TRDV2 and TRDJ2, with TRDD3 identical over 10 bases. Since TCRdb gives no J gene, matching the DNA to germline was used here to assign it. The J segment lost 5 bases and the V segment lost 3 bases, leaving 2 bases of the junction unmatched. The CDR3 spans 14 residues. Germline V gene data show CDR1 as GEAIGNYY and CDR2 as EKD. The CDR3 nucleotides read TGTGCCTGTGACGCACTGGGGGATACAGCACAACTCTTCTTT. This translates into CACDALGDTAQLFF.